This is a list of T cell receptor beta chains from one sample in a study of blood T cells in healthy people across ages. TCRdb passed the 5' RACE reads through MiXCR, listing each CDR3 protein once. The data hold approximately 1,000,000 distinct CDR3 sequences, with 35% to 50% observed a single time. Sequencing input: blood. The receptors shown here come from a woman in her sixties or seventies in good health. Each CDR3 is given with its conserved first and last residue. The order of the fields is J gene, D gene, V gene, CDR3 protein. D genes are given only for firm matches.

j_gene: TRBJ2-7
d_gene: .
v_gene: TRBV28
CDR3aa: CASTYGGISSYEQYF

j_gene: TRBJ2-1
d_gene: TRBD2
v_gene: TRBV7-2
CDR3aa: CASSGGTSGRVREQFF

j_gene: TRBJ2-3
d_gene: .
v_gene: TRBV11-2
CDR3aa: CASSLDAGRGGQADTQYF

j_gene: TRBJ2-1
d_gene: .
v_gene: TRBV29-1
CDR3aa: CSAVGGAGGERYNEQFF

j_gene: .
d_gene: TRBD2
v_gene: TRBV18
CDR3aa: CASSPLRTSGKTIYEQYF

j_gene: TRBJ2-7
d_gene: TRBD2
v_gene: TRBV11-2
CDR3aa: CASSRSGSGTSYEQYF

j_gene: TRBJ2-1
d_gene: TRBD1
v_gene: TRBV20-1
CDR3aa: CSAKTGTGGWGEQFF

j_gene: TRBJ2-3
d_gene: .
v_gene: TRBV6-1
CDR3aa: CASSETTGGTDTQYF

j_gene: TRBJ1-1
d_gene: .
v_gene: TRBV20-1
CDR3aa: CSAGMGLNTEAFF

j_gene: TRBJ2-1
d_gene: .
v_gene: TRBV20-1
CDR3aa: CSAGERRSSYNEQFF

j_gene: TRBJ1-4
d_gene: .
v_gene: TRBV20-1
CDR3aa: CSATDFGREKLFF

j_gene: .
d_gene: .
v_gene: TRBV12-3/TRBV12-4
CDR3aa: CASSSGGIHYEQYF

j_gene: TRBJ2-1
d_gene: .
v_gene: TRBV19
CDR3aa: CASSLLAYYNEQFF

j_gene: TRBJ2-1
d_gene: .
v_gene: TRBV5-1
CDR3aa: CASSLAFDGHDNEQFF

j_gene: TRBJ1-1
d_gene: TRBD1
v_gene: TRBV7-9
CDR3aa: CASSSGQRNTEAFF

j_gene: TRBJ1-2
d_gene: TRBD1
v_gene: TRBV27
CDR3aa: CASSLGDRGADGYTF

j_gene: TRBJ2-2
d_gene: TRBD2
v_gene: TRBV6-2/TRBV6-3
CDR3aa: CASSYSSGLAGVTGELFF

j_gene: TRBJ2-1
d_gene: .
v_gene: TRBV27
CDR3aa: CASSYATTGRYIYNEQFF

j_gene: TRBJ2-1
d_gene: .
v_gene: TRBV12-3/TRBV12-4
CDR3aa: CASAYGAEQFF

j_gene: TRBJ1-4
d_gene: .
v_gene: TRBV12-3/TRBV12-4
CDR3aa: CASRGALGEKLFF

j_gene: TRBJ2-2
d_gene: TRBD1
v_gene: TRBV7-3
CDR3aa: CASSPDRGSIGELFF

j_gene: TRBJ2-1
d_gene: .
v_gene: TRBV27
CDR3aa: CASSLGGMDRSYNEQFF

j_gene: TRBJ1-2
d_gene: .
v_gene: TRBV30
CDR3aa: CAWSRGQGSYGYTF

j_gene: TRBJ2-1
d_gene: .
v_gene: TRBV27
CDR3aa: CASTRRNADRRLIVGVGLDEQFF

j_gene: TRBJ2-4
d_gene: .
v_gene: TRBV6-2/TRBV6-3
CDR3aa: CASSRGHTGKNIQYF

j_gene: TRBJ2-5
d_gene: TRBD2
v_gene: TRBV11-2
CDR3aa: CASSFGTSELLGETQYF

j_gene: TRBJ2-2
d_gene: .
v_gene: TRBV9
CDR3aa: CAGSPIEDGYTGELFF

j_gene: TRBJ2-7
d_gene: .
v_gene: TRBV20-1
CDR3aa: CSARVHSSYEQYF

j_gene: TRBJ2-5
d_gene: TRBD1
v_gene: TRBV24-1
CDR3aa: CATSEIGTEETQYF

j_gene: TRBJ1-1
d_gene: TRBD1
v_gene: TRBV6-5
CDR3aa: CASSYQGAHTEAFF

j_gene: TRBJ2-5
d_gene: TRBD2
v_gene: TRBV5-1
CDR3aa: CASSLFHRGVQETQYF

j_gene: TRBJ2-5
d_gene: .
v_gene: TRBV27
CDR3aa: CASSLSGQWHNEQYF

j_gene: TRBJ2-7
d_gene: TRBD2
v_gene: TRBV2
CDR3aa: CAFGGTSGYEQYF